The 26 T cell receptor beta chains reported below all come from one sample, sequenced in a study of T-cell memory formation after mild COVID-19. TCRdb used MiXCR to reprocess the 5' RACE reads, holding one entry per CDR3 protein. This table has around 340,000 distinct CDR3 sequences, approximately 14% appearing once. Material for sequencing was PBMCs or a T cell subset sorted from them (not recorded which). These receptors were taken from a man younger than 30 who had mild COVID-19 (a few samples of this study predate the infection). Cell type and time point are not known.

The chain links TRBV23-1 to TRBJ2-3, with no clear D. TRBV23-1 is identified as an open reading frame with a role that is uncertain. The V and J ends lost 3 bases and 6 bases respectively, with 7 bases between them. The CDR3 length is 12 residues. Written as DNA, the CDR3 is TGCGCCAGCAGTCATGAATCCGATACGCAGTATTTT. Translation: CASSHESDTQYF.

This clonotype was seen ten or more times. The chain carries TRBV7-8 and TRBJ2-3, with 10 nucleotides matching TRBD2. Per germline, CDR1 SGHVS and CDR2 FQNEAQ. The junction had 5 bases not matched to a gene; V was cut back by 6 bases and J by 11 bases. The CDR3 runs 12 residues. CDR3 region: CASSRAGGEQYF. The CDR3 region has the DNA TGTGCCAGCAGTCGAGCGGGGGGGGAGCAGTATTTT. Combining the CDR3 with reference TRBV7-8 and TRBJ2-3 gives the whole variable domain GAGVSQSPRYKVAKRGQDVALRCDPISGHVSLFWYQQALGQGPEFLTYFQNEAQLDKSGLPSDRFFAERPEGSVSTLKIQRTQQEDSAVYLCASSRAGGEQYFGPGTRLTVL.

This clonotype was detected a few times. V gene TRBV10-1 combines with J gene TRBJ2-3; D is undetermined. V was pared by 1 base and J by 1 base, with 15 bases between. CDR1 and CDR2 (germline): WNHNN, SYGVQD (reference sequence). The CDR3 spans 17 residues. CDR3 bases: TGCGCCAGCAGTGAGTTTACCGACTTGGCGGGCACAGATACGCAGTATTTT. Its protein is CASSEFTDLAGTDTQYF.

The CDR3 DNA sequence: TGTGCCAGCAGCTTACAGGGGGCGGCCAACGTCCTGACTTTC. This translates into CASSLQGAANVLTF. V is TRBV7-2 and J is TRBJ2-6; 8 bases agree with TRBD1. V trimming: 2 bases; J trimming: 6 bases; junction bases outside the gene matches: 0. The CDR3 runs 14 residues. Germline V gene sequence: CDR1 SGHTA, CDR2 FQGNSA.

CDR3 DNA sequence: TGTGCCAGCAGTGAACGGCAGGCAATGGTTTCGAAGTATGGCTACACCTTC. Its translation is CASSERQAMVSKYGYTF. The chain couples TRBV2 to TRBJ1-2; D unclear. Germline V gene lookup returns CDR1 SNHLY and CDR2 FYNNEI. The CDR3 runs to 17 residues. V dropped 2 bases and J dropped 5 bases, with 21 bases sitting between them.

The V gene is TRBV5-6, the J gene TRBJ1-1; 11 nucleotides agree with TRBD1. There are 15 residues in the CDR3. After removal of 3 bases from V and 5 bases from J, the junction contained 6 bases not matched to a gene. Germline-derived CDR1 and CDR2 are SGHDT and YYEEEE. The CDR3, as DNA: TGTGCCAGCAGCTCGGACAGGGGGCTTAGAACTGAAGCTTTCTTT. It codes for CASSSDRGLRTEAFF.

This clonotype was recorded a few times. The gene calls are TRBV19 and TRBJ2-1; D perhaps matches TRBD2 (6 bases). CDR1 and CDR2 (germline): LNHDA, SQIVND (reference sequence). The CDR3 has 12 residues. The germline V and J ends were trimmed by 7 bases and 12 bases, with 16 bases remaining between them. CDR3 region: CASKGLAEVQFF. CDR3 DNA sequence: TGTGCCAGTAAGGGCTTAGCGGAGGTGCAGTTCTTC.

This clonotype was seen more than once but under ten times. The chain couples TRBV27 to TRBJ2-6; no firm D call. The CDR3 totals 15 residues. V was trimmed by 1 base and J by 0 bases, leaving 4 bases between them. The germline V gene has CDR1 MNHEY and CDR2 SMNVEV (reference sequence). DNA for the CDR3: TGTGCCAGCAGTTTATACCTCTCTGGGGCCAACGTCCTGACTTTC. Protein sequence: CASSLYLSGANVLTF.

This chain links TRBV6-4 with TRBJ2-7; the match to TRBD1 covers 10 bases. V was clipped by 9 bases and J by 2 bases; unmatched bases: 4. This CDR3 has 13 amino acids. The V gene's germline CDR1 is MRHNA and CDR2 SNTAGT. The CDR3: CARPGQGTYEQYF. The CDR3 region has the DNA TGTGCCAGGCCGGGACAGGGGACCTACGAGCAGTACTTC.

This clonotype was counted only a few times. The rearrangement links TRBV9 to TRBJ1-6; a weak D match, TRBD1 (5 bases). CDR1 is SGDLS and CDR2 is YYNGEE in the germline V gene. CDR3 size: 14 residues. The V end lost 2 bases, the J end lost 6 bases, and 9 bases lay between the germline ends. The CDR3 bases are TGTGCCAGCAGCGTGGGGGGTCTTAATTCACCCCTCCACTTT. Its protein is CASSVGGLNSPLHF.

The chain uses TRBV20-1 and TRBJ2-7; 10 nucleotides align to TRBD1. V lost 3 bases and J lost 4; bases outside the gene matches: 15. The germline V gene encodes CDR1 DFQATT and CDR2 SNEGSKA (reference sequence). This CDR3 contains 17 residues. DNA for the CDR3: TGCAGTGCTAGGGCCATTTTTAGACAGGGGGCTTGGTACGAGCAGTACTTC. Translated, it gives CSARAIFRQGAWYEQYF.

This chain joins TRBV24-1 and TRBJ2-1; 9 bases are shared with TRBD2. The junction had 2 bases not matched to a gene; V was cut back by 6 bases and J by 6 bases. The CDR3 spans 13 residues. In germline, CDR1 is KGHDR, CDR2 SFDVKD. CDR3 coding DNA: TGTGCCACCAGTAGCGGGGGGTTCAATGAGCAGTTCTTC. It specifies CATSSGGFNEQFF.

This clonotype was counted many times. The chain combines TRBV24-1 with TRBJ2-3, with D tentatively TRBD1 or TRBD2 (5 bases each). Germline CDR1 and CDR2: KGHDR and SFDVKD. The CDR3 is 14 amino acids. V lost 5 bases and J lost 2, with 10 bases in between. The CDR3: CATSGGEHTDTQYF. For the CDR3, the DNA is TGTGCCACCAGTGGAGGGGAGCACACAGATACGCAGTATTTT.

The V and J genes are TRBV12-5 and TRBJ1-4; TRBD1 agrees at 7 bases. This CDR3 is built from 15 residues. Germline-derived CDR1 and CDR2 are LGHNT and FRNRAP. After removal of 3 bases from V and 6 bases from J, the junction contained 7 bases not matched to a gene. This CDR3 is CASGLSFRGDEKLFF. As DNA, the CDR3 is TGTGCTAGTGGTTTATCATTCAGGGGGGATGAAAAACTGTTTTTT.

This clonotype has only a few counts. This chain uses TRBV12-3 or TRBV12-4 with TRBJ2-7, with D possibly being TRBD1 (8 bases). This CDR3 is 15 amino acids long. V lost 5 bases, J lost 6 bases, and 20 bases lay in between. CDR3 nucleotides: TGTGCCAGCAGTAGGGGGGGGACAGGCCTGACCGAGCAGTACTTC. It encodes CASSRGGTGLTEQYF.

V and J are TRBV6-6 and TRBJ1-5; 10 nucleotides line up with TRBD1. Germline assignment: CDR1 MNHNY and CDR2 SVGAGI (reference sequence). The CDR3 has 17 residues. V gave up 5 bases and J gave up 0 bases; unmatched junction bases: 7. As DNA, the CDR3 is TGTGCCAGCAGTAGGACAGGGGGGGCAAATAGCAATCAGCCCCAGCATTTT. This translates into CASSRTGGANSNQPQHF.

The chain has TRBV12-3 or TRBV12-4 and TRBJ1-2; 7 bases map to TRBD1. The CDR3 length is 12 residues. V lost 7 bases to trimming and J lost 7 bases; unmatched junction nucleotides: 6. The CDR3 region is CASTSGGIGYTF. The CDR3 DNA is TGTGCCAGCACCTCAGGGGGTATTGGCTACACCTTC.

The chain combines TRBV4-2 with TRBJ2-3; D ambiguous. The germline gives CDR1 LGHNA, CDR2 YNFKEQ. V dropped 0 bases and J dropped 7 bases, with 20 bases sitting between them. The CDR3 contains 17 residues. The CDR3 nucleotides read TGTGCCAGCAGCCAAGATTCGGAGAAAGTTCACTTCTATACGCAGTATTTT. This codes for CASSQDSEKVHFYTQYF.

The rearrangement uses TRBV24-1 and TRBJ2-2, with 7 bases identical to TRBD1. CDR3 size: 18 residues. Losses at the gene ends were 3 bases for V and 0 bases for J; bases not matched to a gene: 9. Germline CDR1 KGHDR, CDR2 SFDVKD. Here the CDR3 reads CATSDPWGTEANTGELFF. The CDR3 DNA sequence: TGTGCCACCAGTGATCCTTGGGGGACAGAAGCGAACACCGGGGAGCTGTTTTTT.

This clonotype occurred a few times. This chain connects TRBV5-1 to TRBJ1-1; the match to TRBD1 covers 7 bases. V lost 0 bases, J lost 4 bases, and 9 bases stayed unmatched. The CDR3 is made up of 16 amino acids. The germline CDR1 and CDR2 sequences are SGHRS and YFSETQ. In DNA form, the CDR3 reads TGCGCCAGCAGCTTGGCCAGGGGGGACCCTACCACTGAAGCTTTCTTT. Amino acid sequence: CASSLARGDPTTEAFF.

There are a few counts of this clonotype. V usage is TRBV19 and J usage is TRBJ2-5, with D hard to call. The ends were cut back, 1 base at V and 11 bases at J, with 14 bases in the middle. The CDR3 has 13 amino acids. CDR1 LNHDA and CDR2 SQIVND come from the germline V gene (reference sequence). The CDR3 nucleotides read TGTGCCAGTAGTATAGTGGCTAAACAGCCACAGTACTTC. Residues: CASSIVAKQPQYF. Supplemented by reference TRBV19 and TRBJ2-5, the full variable domain reads DGGITQSPKYLFRKEGQNVTLSCEQNLNHDAMYWYRQDPGQGLRLIYYSQIVNDFQKGDIAEGYSVSREKKESFPLTVTSAQKNPTAFYLCASSIVAKQPQYFGPGTRLLVL.

In this sample, this clonotype turned up a few times. This rearrangement joins TRBV24-1 to TRBJ2-1; weak D call: TRBD1 (6 bases). Trimming stripped 5 bases from V and 8 bases from J, with 18 bases between. The CDR3 has 15 residues. The germline V gene has CDR1 KGHDR and CDR2 SFDVKD. The CDR3 DNA is TGTGCCACCAGTGGACAGGTAGGACTCTCTCATGAGCAGTTCTTC. This codes for CATSGQVGLSHEQFF.

This clonotype came up many times. The J gene is TRBJ2-1, the V gene TRBV6-5; the D gene is possibly TRBD2 (7 bases). Germline V gene lookup returns CDR1 MNHEY and CDR2 SVGAGI. This CDR3 contains 14 residues. Trimming shortened V by 6 bases and J by 3 bases, and 12 bases separated the two germline ends. The CDR3 loop reads CASRSGGVYNEQFF. CDR3 DNA: TGTGCCAGCAGGTCGGGGGGCGTCTACAATGAGCAGTTCTTC.

This clonotype has just a few counts. The CDR3 DNA reads as TGCAGTGCTAGAGACCCTAGGACAGGGGAGAATAATTCACCCCTCCACTTT. This sequence encodes CSARDPRTGENNSPLHF. The chain is built from TRBV20-1 and TRBJ1-6, with 9 bases that match TRBD1. V trimming: 0 bases; J trimming: 5 bases; junction bases outside the gene matches: 8. The CDR3 is 17 amino acids. Germline CDR1 is DFQATT and CDR2 is SNEGSKA (reference sequence).

The chain recombines TRBV6-5 with TRBJ2-7, with TRBD1 identical over 8 bases. The J segment lost 4 bases and the V segment lost 6 bases, leaving 11 bases of the junction unmatched. Germline V gene sequence: CDR1 MNHEY, CDR2 SVGAGI. The CDR3 covers 15 residues. CDR3 sequence: CASRPGTGASYEQYV. The DNA of the CDR3 is TGTGCCAGCAGACCAGGGACAGGCGCCTCATACGAGCAGTACGTC.

This clonotype was observed a handful of times. One end of the junction does not line up with germline, which may come from a read error. The V call is TRBV5-8, the J call TRBJ1-2; D is perhaps TRBD1 (5 bases). The germline V gene has CDR1 SGHTS and CDR2 YDEGEE. The CDR3 runs to 13 residues. CDR3 sequence reads: CASTLGGVYGYTF. CDR3 bases: TGTGCCAGCACCTTGGGGGGAGTCTATGGCTACACCTTC.